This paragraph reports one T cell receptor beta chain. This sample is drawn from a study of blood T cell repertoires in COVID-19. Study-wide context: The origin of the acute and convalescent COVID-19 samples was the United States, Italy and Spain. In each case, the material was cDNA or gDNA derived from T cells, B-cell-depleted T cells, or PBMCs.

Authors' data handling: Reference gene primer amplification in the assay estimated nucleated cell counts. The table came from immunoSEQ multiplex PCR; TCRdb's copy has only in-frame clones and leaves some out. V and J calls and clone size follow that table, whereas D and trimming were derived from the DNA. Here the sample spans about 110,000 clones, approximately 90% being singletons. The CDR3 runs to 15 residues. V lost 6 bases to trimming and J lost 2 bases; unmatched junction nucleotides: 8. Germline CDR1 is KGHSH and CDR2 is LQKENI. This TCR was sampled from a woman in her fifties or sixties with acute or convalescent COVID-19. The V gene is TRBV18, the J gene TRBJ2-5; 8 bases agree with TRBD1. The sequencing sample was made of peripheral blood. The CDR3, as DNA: TGTGCCAGCTCGCGTCACAGGGGGACTCAAGAGACCCAGTACTTC. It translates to CASSRHRGTQETQYF.